The sequence of this TCR beta chain was determined in a study of blood T cells in healthy people across ages (dated by TCRdb to between 2015 and 2016). A note on the overall study: In model experiments, template switching captured roughly one uniquely barcoded TCR beta cDNA molecule for every two T cells. Using deep sequencing normalized with unique cDNA molecular identifiers, the study measured how TCR beta repertoire diversity changes with age. The study analyzed two additional independent replicas of 1 million unique cDNA reads from the same blood draw for two donors, one aged 18 to 30 and one aged 80 or older. To avoid experimental bias, donors of different ages were randomly spread across the sequencing lanes. Donors were grouped into four age groups: young (average 16 years), middle-aged (approximately 41), aged (around 60) and long-lived (around 82). What the study reported, not specific to this receptor: Since profiling was done on bulk unsorted PBMCs, naive and antigen-experienced compartments could not be conclusively compared. Observed TCR beta diversity per million T cells fell roughly linearly with age, and a significant reduction was already apparent by age roughly 40. Compared with the aged group, the long-lived group had more naive CD4+ T cells, fewer expanded clones and increased TCR diversity, suggesting age selection. Estimates of total diversity based on one million sequenced T cells were regarded as lower bounds and as underestimates. Because donor CMV infection status was unknown, age-related changes in expanded clonotypes were potentially confounded. There was a strong correlation between observed TCR beta diversity and the percentage of naive T cells measured by flow cytometry.

Details on this clonotype: What antigen it recognizes has not been identified. No base quality information exists; no much larger clone differs at one position.

The donors were roughly 40 Caucasian individuals from Russia, aged roughly 6 to 100 years, who were systemically healthy. Approximately 10 milliliters of peripheral blood were collected from each donor into EDTA-treated Vacutainer tubes. PBMCs were isolated by Ficoll-Paque density-gradient centrifugation, with at least 6.5 million obtained per sample. Trizol reagent was used to extract total RNA from the PBMCs, yielding at least 5.5 micrograms per sample. For every donor, flow cytometry on a PBMC aliquot measured the percentage of naive CD45RAhigh/CD27high T cells. V is clipped by 5 bases and J by 8 bases, and the sequence between their germline boundaries is 19 bases long. The CDR3 contains 15 residues, cysteine and phenylalanine counted. Only the CDR3 DNA is retained, 45 bases long and in frame from the first base. Receptor libraries were prepared by 5' RACE. These reads were obtained on an Illumina HiSeq 2500. A second PCR of roughly 6 to 11 cycles was run with a J-beta primer mix and a sample-barcoded 5' primer. A template-switch 5' adaptor carrying 12 random nucleotides introduced a unique molecular identifier onto each TCR beta cDNA molecule. Each sample yielded at least 2.5 million CDR3-containing paired-end reads. First-strand cDNA synthesis was performed from all RNA using the Mint cDNA synthesis kit, with priming by a TRBC-specific oligonucleotide. Following uracil-DNA glycosylase treatment, a first 18-cycle PCR with universal primers M1SS and BC2_uni_R was performed on all cDNA. The published analysis was carried out like this. For normalization, 1 million high-quality reads were randomly selected from each sample, with every read carrying a distinct molecular identifier. Reads with shared molecular identifiers were discarded instead of being binned into consensus sequences. CDR3 identification, clonotype clustering and error correction used MiTCR with a Q25 quality threshold and the strictest error-elimination algorithm. A nonparametric unseen species model using Euler transformation provided a lower-bound estimate of total TCR beta diversity. The public reads were reprocessed in TCRdb via fastp at Q25 and MiXCR, keeping in-frame beta chains. Identical CDR3 proteins give one entry, which carries the most common genes and DNA. TCRdb's processing, not the authors' own work, is the source of the V and J calls. In this sample the table shows some 1.4 million distinct CDR3 sequences, roughly 40% of which occur a single time. The ten largest clones add up to under 8% of the sample.

The chain uses TRBV12-3 or TRBV12-4 and TRBJ2-1; tentative D gene TRBD1, with 5 bases matching. The clonotype comes from a woman under 30 in good health. Sequenced material: blood. The CDR3 protein sequence reads: CASSNPRQGSDEQFF. The sequenced DNA: TGTGCCAGCAGTAACCCGCGGCAGGGATCCGATGAGCAGTTCTTC.